Described below is a single T cell receptor beta chain sequence and its context. Its antigen is unknown. The input lacks base qualities; no much larger clone sits a single base away. The sample originates from a study of CD8 T cells in ankylosing spondylitis (TCRdb year 2017). Background on the whole study: To find TCR variants linked to disease, the study profiled T cell receptor beta repertoires in ankylosing spondylitis patients and healthy donors. The full study cohort was made up of about two dozen ankylosing spondylitis patients and roughly 100 healthy donors. Peripheral blood was sampled, and synovial fluid was also collected from ankylosing spondylitis patients. Paper-wide results and their limitations: A TCR beta motif made up of under ten highly homologous amino acid variants appeared to be characteristic of blood from ankylosing spondylitis patients. The disease-linked clones had a CD8+ phenotype and were found at relatively low frequencies in peripheral blood. According to the report, matched synovial fluid samples from ankylosing spondylitis patients were significantly enriched for the disease-linked clones. Some of the motif variants had been reported before in the synovial fluid and blood of reactive arthritis patients, a finding that suggests common disease-initiation mechanisms.

These reads were obtained on an Illumina HiSeq 2500. TCR beta libraries were prepared by quantitative 5'-RACE with molecular barcodes. The authors' analysis ran thus. A new computational method based on a probabilistic model of VDJ rearrangement was used to identify disease-linked TCR variants. TCRdb passed the public sequencing reads through fastp at Q25 and MiXCR, retaining productive beta sequences. Rows merge per CDR3 protein into single entries with the most common DNA and genes. These V and J calls rely on TCRdb rather than the paper's analysis. For this sample the table gives 150,000 to 200,000 distinct CDR3 sequences, of which around a third were detected only once. The ten largest account for 6% of the sample. Synovial fluid samples were paired with blood samples taken from the same ankylosing spondylitis patients. The sample was synovial fluid, either unsorted or a sorted T cell fraction (not recorded which). The receptor's source is a male donor with ankylosing spondylitis.

The CDR3 here reads CASSPIGTPLETQYF. The base sequence is TGTGCCAGCAGCCCAATCGGGACCCCGCTAGAGACCCAGTACTTC. Recombination joined TRBV9 with TRBJ2-5, with the D call tentatively TRBD1 or TRBD2, each fitting 5 bases. The V and J ends are trimmed by 4 bases and 4 bases, leaving 17 bases between them. In the germline V gene, CDR1 corresponds to SGDLS and CDR2 to YYNGEE. Reading from cysteine to phenylalanine, the CDR3 counts 15 amino acids. The sequence is cut down to CDR3 DNA, 45 bases in frame from base 1.